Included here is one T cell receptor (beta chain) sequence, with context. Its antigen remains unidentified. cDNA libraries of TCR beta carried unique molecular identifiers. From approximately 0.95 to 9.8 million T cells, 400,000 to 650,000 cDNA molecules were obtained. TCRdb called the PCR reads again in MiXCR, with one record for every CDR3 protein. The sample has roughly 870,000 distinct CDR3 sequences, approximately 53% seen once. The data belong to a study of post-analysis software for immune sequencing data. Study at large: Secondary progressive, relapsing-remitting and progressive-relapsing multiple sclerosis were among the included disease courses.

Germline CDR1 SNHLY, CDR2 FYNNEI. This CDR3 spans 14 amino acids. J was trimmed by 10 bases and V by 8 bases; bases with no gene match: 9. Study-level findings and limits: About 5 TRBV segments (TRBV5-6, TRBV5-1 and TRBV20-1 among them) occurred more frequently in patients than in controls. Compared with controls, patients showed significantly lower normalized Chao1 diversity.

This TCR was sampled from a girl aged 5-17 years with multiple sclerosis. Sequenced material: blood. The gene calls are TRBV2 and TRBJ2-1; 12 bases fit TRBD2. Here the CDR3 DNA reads TGTGCCAGCGGGGCTAGCGGGGGGGCCGTCGAGCAGTTCTTC. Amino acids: CASGASGGAVEQFF. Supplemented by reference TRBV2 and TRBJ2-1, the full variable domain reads EPEVTQTPSHQVTQMGQEVILRCVPISNHLYFYWYRQILGQKVEFLVSFYNNEISEKSEIFDDQFSVERPDGSNFTLKIRSTKLEDSAMYFCASGASGGAVEQFFGPGTRLTVL.